This T cell receptor beta chain was found in a study of tumor-infiltrating lymphocytes in localized non-small cell lung cancer (dated by TCRdb to the early 2020s). Study-level background: Patients whose samples were collected after neoadjuvant chemotherapy, as well as both smokers and never-smokers and several histologies, were included in the cohort. From each patient came resected tumor tissue plus uninvolved lung tissue from that same patient, and the uninvolved lung tissue was described as non-adjacent to the tumor. Flow cytometry, multiplex immunofluorescence, RNA-seq, exome sequencing and proteomics were applied to the same patients as TCR sequencing, which was one of several integrated assays. The overall ICON cohort was composed of approximately 150 surgical patients with localized non-small cell lung cancer whose tumors were resected. A total of under 65 patients were part of the paired comparison of immunoSEQ T-cell fraction between tumor and uninvolved lung.

Comment on this clone: It has no known antigen specificity. Base qualities are not provided; no much larger clone lies one nucleotide away.

What the work shows at the level of the full study, not this receptor alone: In line with immunofluorescence CD3 counts, TCRbeta sequencing supported higher T cell infiltration in tumors compared with uninvolved lung tissue. Assay coverage varied across patients depending on available tissue quantity, so only a subset of the cohort had TCR sequencing. Because different assays used different pieces of the same tissue, intratumor heterogeneity could not be separated from technical variation. The TCR-derived T-cell fraction showed no difference between the flow cytometry-defined immunotypes IM1 (good prognosis) and IM2 (poor prognosis).

The immunoSEQ assay used for TCR sequencing gave the T-cell fraction in both tumor and uninvolved lung tissue. Processing in the source paper ran as follows. To analyze survival, patients were divided into a high T-cell fraction group (upper tertile) and a low T-cell fraction group (lower two tertiles), and the two groups were compared using a log-rank test. Paired tumor versus uninvolved lung differences in T-cell fraction were tested with a signed-rank test. TCRdb took this table from immuneACCESS and kept in-frame rearrangements with V and J called. Such tables lack part of the clones; where checked against another copy, unresolved V genes explain under half of the gap, and the rest is unexplained. For V, J and clone size, that table is used; D and trimming come from the DNA. Present in this sample are 7,300 or so clones, around three fifths of which were seen just once. The ten biggest clones cover about 13% of the sample.

ICON enrollment began in early 2016, and the last patient was enrolled in late 2018. Fresh tumor and matched uninvolved tissue for in-depth immune analyses, including TCR sequencing, were collected from a subcohort of 76 patients. No cell sorting was done, and TCR sequencing was instead run on DNA isolated from bulk tissue. V was cut back by 0 bases and J by 7 bases, leaving a gap of 12 bases between them. CDR1 and CDR2 are drawn from the germline V gene (reference sequence): MNHNY, SVGAGI. Measured from the cysteine to the phenylalanine, the CDR3 is 14 residues long. Of the read, only the CDR3 DNA is kept; its 42 bases are in frame from base 1.

Sample: uninvolved lung tissue not adjacent to the tumor. The chain is encoded by TRBV6-6 joined to TRBJ1-2; too little of a D gene remains to name it. This TCR was sampled from a human donor with non-small cell lung cancer. The CDR3 protein is CASSYSASLSGYTF. The sequenced DNA: TGTGCCAGCAGTTACTCGGCCAGTCTAAGTGGCTACACCTTC.